This T cell receptor (beta chain) is drawn from a study of response to subunit inactivated influenza vaccine. Study observations and caveats: The authors put forward the suggestion that each seasonal influenza vaccination may bring in only a limited number of new T cells.

This CDR3 is 13 amino acids long. The germline V gene encodes CDR1 DFQATT and CDR2 SNEGSKA (reference sequence). Trimming removed 5 bases at V and 4 bases at J, with 13 bases between. In TCRdb, the RT-PCR reads were re-called with MiXCR into one record per CDR3 protein. Of over 450,000 distinct CDR3 sequences in the sample, 13% were seen once. As regards this clonotype: What it binds is not known.

The chain recombines TRBV20-1 with TRBJ2-3, with D perhaps TRBD1 (6 bases). The receptor comes from a middle-aged man who received an inactivated influenza vaccine. The sequences come from PBMCs from blood, collected about 40 days after vaccination. CDR3 in DNA: TGCAGTGCTGAGGACAGTGGCGCAGATACGCAGTATTTT. Residues: CSAEDSGADTQYF.